This T cell receptor beta chain was captured in a study of blood T cell repertoires in COVID-19. In the study overall: Some COVID-19 samples were acute and others convalescent; all came from the United States, Italy and Spain.

Assay: immunoSEQ multiplex PCR; the TCRdb copy retains only in-frame clones and omits some. The table lists some 150,000 clones, roughly 88% of them singletons. CDR3 length equals 13 residues. J was trimmed by 8 bases and V by 4 bases; bases with no gene match: 7. Germline values: CDR1 SQVTM, CDR2 ANQGSEA. The receptor was isolated from a woman aged 30 to 39 with acute COVID-19. Sequenced sample: PBMCs or T cells enriched from blood (not recorded which). The J gene is TRBJ2-1, the V gene TRBV29-1, with 8 nucleotides matching TRBD1. CDR3 bases: TGCAGCGTTGCCGGGACAGGTGGCGATGAGCAGTTCTTC. Amino acid sequence: CSVAGTGGDEQFF.